This is a list of T cell receptor beta chains from one sample in a study of cytomegalovirus exposure and HLA in healthy donors. Sequenced by immunoSEQ multiplex PCR; TCRdb stores in-frame clones only, minus some. Of 55,000 to 80,000 clones listed, more than 85% are singletons. Sequenced: PBMCs. These receptors came from a young woman in good health and CMV-seropositive. Both conserved end residues are part of each CDR3. The D gene is left open where the match is weak. Clone size appears in some rows only: once, few, many, or a class for an expanded clone.

d_call | j_call | clone_size | v_call | cdr3_aa | cdr3_nt
TRBD2 | TRBJ2-4 | NA | TRBV19 | CASRALSLRLAGGAKNIQYF | TGTGCCAGTAGGGCTTTATCCCTCCGACTAGCCGGGGGAGCCAAAAACATTCAGTACTTC
NA | TRBJ2-7 | NA | TRBV6-5 | CASSYGATVAYEQYF | TGTGCCAGCAGTTACGGAGCCACGGTGGCCTACGAGCAGTACTTC
TRBD1 | TRBJ2-1 | NA | TRBV11-2 | CASSWAIRDSYNEQFF | TGTGCCAGCAGCTGGGCAATCCGGGACAGCTACAATGAGCAGTTCTTC
NA | TRBJ2-3 | NA | TRBV5-8 | CASRSGLADTQYF | TGTGCCAGCAGATCCGGTCTGGCAGATACGCAGTATTTT
TRBD2 | TRBJ2-3 | NA | TRBV30 | CAWSVFQRGGRTQYF | TGTGCCTGGAGTGTATTCCAGCGGGGGGGCCGGACGCAGTATTTT
NA | TRBJ1-1 | NA | TRBV5-1 | CASSLVRGLTNTEAFF | TGCGCCAGCAGCTTGGTGAGAGGCTTGACGAACACTGAAGCTTTCTTT
TRBD2 | TRBJ2-7 | NA | TRBV7-9 | CASSLALAGASEQYF | TGTGCCAGCAGCTTAGCGCTAGCGGGAGCTAGCGAGCAGTACTTC
NA | TRBJ2-7 | NA | TRBV12-5 | CASEQGSPQAFSSYEQYF | TGTGCTAGTGAGCAGGGATCGCCACAGGCATTTTCTTCCTACGAGCAGTACTTC
TRBD1 | TRBJ2-3 | NA | TRBV28 | CASSSRQGKPTDTQYF | TGTGCCAGCAGTTCCCGACAGGGAAAGCCCACAGATACGCAGTATTTT
NA | TRBJ2-2 | few | TRBV2 | CASSRQGRGWTGELFF | TGTGCCAGCAGTAGACAGGGGAGGGGTTGGACCGGGGAGCTGTTTTTT
NA | TRBJ2-1 | NA | TRBV7-8 | CASSFKTSSSSYNEQFF | TGTGCCAGCAGCTTCAAAACTAGTTCGAGCTCCTACAATGAGCAGTTCTTC
NA | TRBJ1-6 | NA | TRBV25-1 | CASSPVTVDSPLHF | TGTGCCAGCAGTCCGGTGACAGTAGATTCACCCCTCCACTTT
TRBD1 | TRBJ2-1 | NA | TRBV2 | CASSVEGARYNEQFF | TGTGCCAGCAGTGTAGAGGGGGCGCGGTACAATGAGCAGTTCTTC
TRBD2 | TRBJ2-3 | NA | TRBV9 | CASSLTSREVVADTQYF | TGTGCCAGCAGCCTCACTTCCCGGGAGGTCGTCGCAGATACGCAGTATTTT
NA | TRBJ2-7 | NA | TRBV11-2 | CASRSIAALTYEQYF | TGTGCCAGCAGGTCGATAGCGGCTTTAACCTACGAGCAGTACTTC
TRBD1 | TRBJ2-7 | NA | TRBV6-6 | CASSFAQRQGAYEQYF | TGTGCCAGCAGTTTTGCCCAGCGACAGGGGGCCTACGAGCAGTACTTC
NA | TRBJ1-2 | once | TRBV30 | CAWQTYYGYTF | TGTGCCTGGCAGACTTACTATGGCTACACCTTC
NA | TRBJ2-1 | NA | TRBV5-4 | CASSLSQGTYNEQFF | TGTGCCAGCAGCTTGTCGCAGGGTACCTACAATGAGCAGTTCTTC
NA | TRBJ2-3 | NA | TRBV11-3 | CASSLGRSTDTQYF | TGTGCCAGCAGCTTAGGCAGGAGCACAGATACGCAGTATTTT
NA | TRBJ1-5 | NA | TRBV5-4 | CASSPAVLRQPQHF | TGTGCCAGCAGCCCTGCGGTCCTTCGTCAGCCCCAGCATTTT
NA | TRBJ2-1 | NA | TRBV27 | CASTPLRLDRSGYNEQFF | TGTGCCAGCACCCCCCTCCGACTAGACCGTTCTGGGTACAATGAGCAGTTCTTC
NA | TRBJ2-1 | NA | TRBV29-1 | CSVERGANEQFF | TGCAGCGTTGAGCGGGGAGCCAATGAGCAGTTCTTC
TRBD2 | TRBJ2-5 | NA | TRBV14 | CASSLAPGRELFETQYF | TGTGCCAGCAGCCTAGCCCCTGGGCGGGAGCTATTTGAGACCCAGTACTTC
TRBD2 | TRBJ2-3 | NA | TRBV9 | CASTTLSGGSTDTQYF | TGTGCCAGCACCACCCTTAGCGGGGGGAGCACAGATACGCAGTATTTT
NA | TRBJ1-2 | NA | TRBV18 | CASSQYADGVYGYTF | TGTGCCAGCTCACAATACGCAGACGGGGTCTATGGCTACACCTTC
TRBD1 | TRBJ2-7 | NA | TRBV27 | CASSFLQGAAPNEQYF | TGTGCCAGCAGTTTTCTGCAGGGGGCGGCCCCCAACGAGCAGTACTTC
TRBD2 | TRBJ2-1 | NA | TRBV6-4 | CATPTSDRYYEQFF | TGTGCCACCCCTACTAGCGATCGGTACTATGAGCAGTTCTTC
NA | TRBJ1-3 | NA | TRBV5-5 | CASSLVAVGGRGNTIYF | TGTGCCAGCAGCTTGGTTGCGGTCGGAGGGAGGGGAAACACCATATATTTT
NA | TRBJ2-2 | NA | TRBV9 | CASSVASLPTGELFF | TGTGCCAGCAGCGTAGCTTCTCTTCCCACCGGGGAGCTGTTTTTT
NA | TRBJ1-2 | NA | TRBV16 | CASSQSIEYGYTF | TGTGCCAGCAGCCAATCGATCGAGTATGGCTACACCTTC
NA | TRBJ1-2 | NA | TRBV7-2 | CASRRSGGYTF | TGTGCCAGCAGACGTTCCGGGGGCTACACCTTC
NA | TRBJ2-2 | NA | TRBV15 | CATSRATDGELFF | TGTGCCACCAGCAGAGCCACTGACGGGGAGCTGTTTTTT
TRBD1 | TRBJ1-1 | NA | TRBV27 | CASSRKPGQLNTEAFF | TGTGCCAGCAGTCGAAAACCGGGACAGTTGAACACTGAAGCTTTCTTT
NA | TRBJ2-7 | NA | TRBV19 | CASSLGQGRTGEQYF | TGTGCCAGTAGTCTTGGACAAGGGAGGACAGGCGAGCAGTACTTC
NA | TRBJ1-2 | few | TRBV7-9 | CASSFQTQGNYGYTF | TGTGCCAGCAGCTTCCAAACCCAGGGGAACTATGGCTACACCTTC
NA | TRBJ1-1 | NA | TRBV28 | CASSVNTEAFF | TGTGCCAGCAGCGTGAACACTGAAGCTTTCTTT
NA | TRBJ2-3 | once | TRBV6-5 | CASSYRTRGAGDTQYF | TGTGCCAGCAGTTATAGAACCCGGGGGGCTGGAGATACGCAGTATTTT
NA | TRBJ1-1 | NA | TRBV4-1 | CATRREGFTTEAFF | TGCGCCACCCGAAGGGAGGGTTTTACCACTGAAGCTTTCTTT
NA | TRBJ2-2 | once | TRBV7-2 | CASSLLNTGELFF | TGTGCCAGCAGCCTACTAAACACCGGGGAGCTGTTTTTT
TRBD1 | TRBJ2-3 | NA | TRBV5-8 | CASSPSGQGSDTQYF | TGTGCCAGCAGCCCTTCGGGACAGGGCTCAGATACGCAGTATTTT
NA | TRBJ1-5 | NA | TRBV7-9 | CASSLSYNPNQPQHF | TGTGCCAGCAGCTTATCCTATAATCCTAATCAGCCCCAGCATTTT
TRBD1 | TRBJ2-2 | NA | TRBV9 | CASGDRASGELFF | TGTGCCAGCGGGGACAGGGCGTCTGGGGAGCTGTTTTTT
NA | TRBJ2-1 | NA | TRBV15 | CATLGLLNEQFF | TGTGCCACTCTAGGACTCCTCAATGAGCAGTTCTTC
TRBD1 | TRBJ2-1 | NA | TRBV4-2 | CASSQLGQGSNEQFF | TGTGCCAGCAGCCAACTGGGACAGGGGTCCAATGAGCAGTTCTTC
NA | TRBJ1-4 | NA | TRBV4-3 | CASSQDLTGSEKLFF | TGCGCCAGCAGCCAAGACCTAACAGGCTCCGAAAAACTGTTTTTT